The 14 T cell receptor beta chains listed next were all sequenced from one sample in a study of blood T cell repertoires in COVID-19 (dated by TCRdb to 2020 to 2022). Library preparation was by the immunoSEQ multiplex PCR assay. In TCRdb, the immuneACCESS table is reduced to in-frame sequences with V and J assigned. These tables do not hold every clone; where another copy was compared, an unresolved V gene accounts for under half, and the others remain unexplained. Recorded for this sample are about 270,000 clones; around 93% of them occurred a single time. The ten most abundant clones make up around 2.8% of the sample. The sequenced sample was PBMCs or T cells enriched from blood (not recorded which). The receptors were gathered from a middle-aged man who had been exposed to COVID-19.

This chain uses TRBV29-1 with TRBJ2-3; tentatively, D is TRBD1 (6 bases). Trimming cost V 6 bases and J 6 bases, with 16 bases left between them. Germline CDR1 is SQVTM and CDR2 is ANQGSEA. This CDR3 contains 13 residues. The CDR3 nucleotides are TGCAGCGTCGCGGGCCCCCAGGGGGATACGCAGTATTTT. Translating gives CSVAGPQGDTQYF.

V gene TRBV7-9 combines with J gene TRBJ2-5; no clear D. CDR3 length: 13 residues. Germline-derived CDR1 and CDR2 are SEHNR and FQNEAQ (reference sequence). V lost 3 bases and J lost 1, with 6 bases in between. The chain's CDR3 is CASSFDTQETQYF. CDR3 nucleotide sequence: TGTGCCAGCAGCTTCGACACCCAAGAGACCCAGTACTTC.

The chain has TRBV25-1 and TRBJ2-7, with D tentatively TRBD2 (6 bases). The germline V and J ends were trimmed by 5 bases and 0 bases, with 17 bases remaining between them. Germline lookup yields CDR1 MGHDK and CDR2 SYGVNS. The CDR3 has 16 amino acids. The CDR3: CASSPGGSVSSYEQYF. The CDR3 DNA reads TGTGCCAGCAGTCCAGGAGGGAGCGTTAGCTCCTACGAGCAGTACTTC.

The CDR3 sequence is CASSFDRAGEQYF. CDR3 nucleotide sequence: TGTGCCAGCAGCTTCGACAGGGCCGGGGAGCAGTACTTC. The J gene is TRBJ2-7, the V gene TRBV11-3; 7 nucleotides agree with TRBD1. The CDR3 has 13 amino acids. V gave up 3 bases and J gave up 7 bases; unmatched junction bases: 6. Germline CDR1 is SGHNT and CDR2 is YENEEA. The whole variable domain, remainder taken from reference TRBV11-3 and TRBJ2-7, is EAGVVQSPRYKIIEKKQPVAFWCNPISGHNTLYWYLQNLGQGPELLIRYENEEAVDDSQLPKDRFSAERLKGVDSTLKIQPAELGDSAVYLCASSFDRAGEQYFGPGTRLTVT.

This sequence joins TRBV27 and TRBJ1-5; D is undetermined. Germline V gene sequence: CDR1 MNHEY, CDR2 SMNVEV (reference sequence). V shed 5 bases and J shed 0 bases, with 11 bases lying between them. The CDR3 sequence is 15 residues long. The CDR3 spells CASSPQSYSNQPQHF. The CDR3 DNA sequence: TGTGCCAGCAGTCCACAGAGTTATAGCAATCAGCCCCAGCATTTT.

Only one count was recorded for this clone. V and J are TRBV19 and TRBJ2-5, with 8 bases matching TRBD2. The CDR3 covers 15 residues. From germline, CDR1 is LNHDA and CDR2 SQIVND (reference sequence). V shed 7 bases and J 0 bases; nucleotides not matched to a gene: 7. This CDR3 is CASTSGSGYQETQYF. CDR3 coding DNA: TGTGCCAGTACCAGCGGGAGTGGGTACCAAGAGACCCAGTACTTC. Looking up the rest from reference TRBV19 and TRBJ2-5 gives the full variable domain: DGGITQSPKYLFRKEGQNVTLSCEQNLNHDAMYWYRQDPGQGLRLIYYSQIVNDFQKGDIAEGYSVSREKKESFPLTVTSAQKNPTAFYLCASTSGSGYQETQYFGPGTRLLVL.

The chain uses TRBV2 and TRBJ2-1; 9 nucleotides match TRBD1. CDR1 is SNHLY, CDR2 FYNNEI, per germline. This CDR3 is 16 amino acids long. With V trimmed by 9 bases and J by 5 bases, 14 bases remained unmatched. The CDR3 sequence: CARKEAGTGLHNEQFF. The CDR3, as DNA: TGTGCCAGAAAGGAAGCCGGGACAGGGCTTCACAATGAGCAGTTCTTC.

The CDR3 sequence is CAWNEGGIYNEQFF. The DNA for the CDR3 is TGTGCCTGGAATGAGGGAGGTATCTACAATGAGCAGTTCTTC. V and J are TRBV30 and TRBJ2-1; D perhaps matches TRBD2 (6 bases). This CDR3 contains 14 residues. Trimming left V 4 bases short and J 3 bases short, with 13 bases between. CDR1 and CDR2 from the germline V gene are GTSNPN and SVGIG (reference sequence).

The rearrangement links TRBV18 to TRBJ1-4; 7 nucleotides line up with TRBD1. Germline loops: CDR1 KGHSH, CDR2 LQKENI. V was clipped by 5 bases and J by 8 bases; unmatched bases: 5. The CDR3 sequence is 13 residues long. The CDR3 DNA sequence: TGTGCCAGCTCAATCCGGGACAGAGAAAAACTGTTTTTT. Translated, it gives CASSIRDREKLFF.

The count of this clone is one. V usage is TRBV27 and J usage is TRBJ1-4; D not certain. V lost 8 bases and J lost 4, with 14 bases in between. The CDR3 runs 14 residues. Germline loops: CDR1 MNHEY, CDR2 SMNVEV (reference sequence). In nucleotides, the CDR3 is TGTGCCAGCGCGGGTGCGGCGATTAATGAAAAACTGTTTTTT. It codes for CASAGAAINEKLFF.

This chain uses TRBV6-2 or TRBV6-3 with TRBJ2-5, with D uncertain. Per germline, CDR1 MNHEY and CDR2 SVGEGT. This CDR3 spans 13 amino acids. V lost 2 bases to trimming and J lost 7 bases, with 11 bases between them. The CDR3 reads CASSYPHLATQYF. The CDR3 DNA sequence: TGTGCCAGCAGTTACCCCCATTTAGCGACCCAGTACTTC.

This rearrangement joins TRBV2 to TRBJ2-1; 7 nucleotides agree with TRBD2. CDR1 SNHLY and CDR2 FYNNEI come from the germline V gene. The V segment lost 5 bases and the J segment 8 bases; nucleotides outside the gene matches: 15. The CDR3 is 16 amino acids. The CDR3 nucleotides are TGTGCCAGCAGTATCCGGGCGGGAGAATACTGGTATGAGCAGTTCTTC. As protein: CASSIRAGEYWYEQFF. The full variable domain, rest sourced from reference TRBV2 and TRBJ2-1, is EPEVTQTPSHQVTQMGQEVILRCVPISNHLYFYWYRQILGQKVEFLVSFYNNEISEKSEIFDDQFSVERPDGSNFTLKIRSTKLEDSAMYFCASSIRAGEYWYEQFFGPGTRLTVL.

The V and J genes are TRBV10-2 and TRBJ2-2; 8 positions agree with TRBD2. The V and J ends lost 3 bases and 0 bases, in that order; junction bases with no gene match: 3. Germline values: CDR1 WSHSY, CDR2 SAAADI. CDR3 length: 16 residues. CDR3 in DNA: TGCGCCAGCAGTGACACTAGCGGAGCGAACACCGGGGAGCTGTTTTTT. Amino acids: CASSDTSGANTGELFF.

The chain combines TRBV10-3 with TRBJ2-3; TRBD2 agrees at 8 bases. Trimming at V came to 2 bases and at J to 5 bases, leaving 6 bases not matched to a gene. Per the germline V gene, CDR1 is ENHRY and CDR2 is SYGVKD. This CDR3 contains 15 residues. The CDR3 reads CAISEAGGSRDTQYF. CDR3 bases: TGTGCCATCAGTGAGGCGGGGGGATCAAGAGATACGCAGTATTTT.